These 11 T cell receptor beta chains were all obtained from the same sample, sequenced in a study of blood T cell repertoires in COVID-19. Profiling relied on immunoSEQ multiplex PCR, and the TCRdb table lists in-frame clones only, not all of them. The table records around 81,000 clones, about 80% of them present only once. The specimen sequenced was peripheral blood. The receptors were gathered from a human donor in a cohort sampled during active COVID-19.

The rearrangement links TRBV11-2 to TRBJ2-1, with D unresolved. Germline V gives CDR1 SGHAT, CDR2 FQNNGV. The CDR3 runs to 16 residues. Trimming shortened V by 4 bases and J by 0 bases, and 13 bases separated the two germline ends. For the CDR3, the DNA is TGTGCCAGCAGCTCTACAGCATCGAGCTCCTACAATGAGCAGTTCTTC. Protein product: CASSSTASSSYNEQFF.

The chain has TRBV18 and TRBJ1-3; 7 bases line up with TRBD1. Trimming took 2 bases from V and 0 from J; bases not matched to a gene: 10. Germline V gene data show CDR1 as KGHSH and CDR2 as LQKENI. CDR3 length equals 18 residues. The CDR3 spells CASSPVGQESNSGNTIYF. The CDR3 nucleotides read TGTGCCAGCTCACCAGTTGGACAGGAATCGAACTCTGGAAACACCATATATTTT.

The V and J genes are TRBV30 and TRBJ1-3; tentative D call: TRBD1 (5 bases). The CDR3 has 15 residues. V was clipped by 5 bases and J by 0 bases, with 14 bases between them. CDR1 and CDR2 (germline): GTSNPN, SVGIG (reference sequence). CDR3 amino acids: CAWGQGSFSGNTIYF. The CDR3 DNA reads as TGTGCCTGGGGGCAGGGATCATTCTCTGGAAACACCATATATTTT.

The chain has TRBV12-3 or TRBV12-4 and TRBJ2-7; TRBD2 aligns across 8 bases. J gave up 3 bases and V 6 bases, and 1 base lay outside the gene matches. The CDR3 length is 12 residues. Here the CDR3 reads CASRGTSYEQYF. CDR3 DNA sequence: TGTGCCAGCAGGGGGACTAGCTACGAGCAGTACTTC.

This chain joins TRBV3-1 (or the pseudogene TRBV3-2) and TRBJ1-2; the D is unclear. CDR1 LGHDT and CDR2 YNNKEL come from the germline V gene (reference sequence). V lost 2 bases and J lost 4, with 17 bases in between. This CDR3 is built from 16 residues. CDR3 coding DNA: TGTGCCAGCAGCCAATGCCGGGTACTAGCTAGCTATGGCTACACCTTC. Translation: CASSQCRVLASYGYTF.

This clone was counted between two and nine times. V gene TRBV11-3 combines with J gene TRBJ2-7; no clear D. The germline V and J ends were trimmed by 4 bases and 4 bases, with 8 bases remaining between them. The CDR3 covers 12 residues. Germline lookup yields CDR1 SGHNT and CDR2 YENEEA. The CDR3, as DNA: TGTGCCAGCAGCTCCGACGGGTACGAGCAGTACTTC. This sequence encodes CASSSDGYEQYF.

This clone has just one count. Written as DNA, the CDR3 is TGTGCCAGCAGCGCCCGGGGGAGCGGGGGGTACAATGAGCAGTTCTTC. Encoded protein: CASSARGSGGYNEQFF. V and J are TRBV9 and TRBJ2-1; 9 nucleotides line up with TRBD2. CDR1 SGDLS and CDR2 YYNGEE come from the germline V gene. J lost 4 bases, V lost 3 bases, and 8 bases had no gene match. The CDR3 covers 16 residues.

The chain joins TRBV12-3 or TRBV12-4 to TRBJ1-1; 7 bases fit TRBD1. J gave up 11 bases and V 2 bases, and 8 bases lay outside the gene matches. The CDR3 has 13 residues. CDR3 coding DNA: TGTGCCAGCAGTTTAAAGGCAGGGGGAGTCGCTTTCTTT. Protein sequence: CASSLKAGGVAFF.

The chain uses TRBV7-3 and TRBJ2-1, with D tentatively TRBD1 (6 bases). The CDR3 extends over 17 amino acids. The germline CDR1 and CDR2 sequences are SGHTA and FQGTGA. V was cut by 5 bases and J by 8 bases, with 25 bases left in between. The CDR3 nucleotides are TGTGCCAGCAGCCCCTACCCCGACAGGATCGGGTCCGATGAGCAGTTCTTC. Protein product: CASSPYPDRIGSDEQFF. The whole variable domain, remainder taken from reference TRBV7-3 and TRBJ2-1, is GAGVSQTPSNKVTEKGKYVELRCDPISGHTALYWYRQSLGQGPEFLIYFQGTGAADDSGLPNDRFFAVRPEGSVSTLKIQRTERGDSAVYLCASSPYPDRIGSDEQFFGPGTRLTVL.

This clone was counted once. The CDR3 loop is CASRSEQGVSSPLHF. DNA of the CDR3: TGTGCCAGCCGGTCAGAACAGGGGGTGAGTTCACCCCTCCACTTT. This rearrangement joins TRBV6-5 to TRBJ1-6, with 8 bases matching TRBD1. Germline loops: CDR1 MNHEY, CDR2 SVGAGI. The J segment lost 9 bases and the V segment lost 8 bases, leaving 12 bases of the junction unmatched. The CDR3 has 15 residues.

This clone came up many times. The DNA of the CDR3 is TGTGCCAGCAGCGTCGATCCCGCTGGTCGGGGCACTGAAGCTTTCTTT. This encodes CASSVDPAGRGTEAFF. The chain joins TRBV9 to TRBJ1-1; D not certain. Germline assignment: CDR1 SGDLS and CDR2 YYNGEE. The CDR3 is 16 residues long. V gave up 2 bases and J gave up 4 bases, with 18 bases separating them.